A selection of T cell receptor beta chains follows, all from one sample in a study of blood T cell repertoires in COVID-19. Using immunoSEQ multiplex PCR, the repertoire was profiled, and TCRdb retains in-frame clones only, with some absent. The data contain 200,000 to 300,000 clones, about 90% of them seen just once; the ten biggest clones take up about 4%. Sequenced input: peripheral blood. The receptors stem from a woman in her 40s with acute or convalescent COVID-19. CDR3s include the opening cysteine and the closing phenylalanine or tryptophan. D genes are given only for firm matches. For some rows the clone size is stated as once, few or many, or as a class when expanded; others skip it.

>TRBJ1-2|.|TRBV30|.
CAWMKSGASNYGYTF
TGTGCCTGGATGAAATCAGGGGCAAGTAACTATGGCTACACCTTC
>TRBJ1-4|.|TRBV6-6|.
CATLRAGGNEKLFF
TGTGCCACCCTACGAGCGGGAGGCAATGAAAAACTGTTTTTT
>TRBJ1-3|.|TRBV6-5|.
CASSYSRGRPGNTIYF
TGTGCCAGCAGTTACTCGCGGGGAAGGCCTGGAAACACCATATATTTT
>TRBJ1-6|.|TRBV6-5|TRBD1
CAIRTGDYSPLHF
TGTGCCATCAGGACAGGGGATTACTCACCCCTCCACTTT
>TRBJ1-2|.|TRBV6-4|TRBD1
CASSGTGYGYTF
TGTGCCAGCAGTGGGACAGGGTATGGCTACACCTTC
>TRBJ1-2|.|TRBV4-2|TRBD1
CASSLGTGDYGYTF
TGTGCCAGCAGCCTCGGGACAGGGGACTATGGCTACACCTTC
>TRBJ2-1|.|TRBV14|.
CASSRTSRHYNEQFF
TGTGCCAGCAGCAGGACTTCCCGCCACTACAATGAGCAGTTCTTC
>TRBJ2-1|.|TRBV7-9|.
CASSLDSNEQFF
TGTGCCAGCAGCTTAGACAGCAATGAGCAGTTCTTC
>TRBJ2-3|.|TRBV19|.
CASSFGSIRTDTQYF
TGTGCCAGTAGCTTCGGTTCCATCCGCACAGATACGCAGTATTTT
>TRBJ1-2|once|TRBV24-1|.
CATSDHNYGYTF
TGTGCCACCAGTGATCATAACTATGGCTACACCTTC
>TRBJ1-2|once|TRBV6-5|.
CASSSDRTSYGYTF
TGTGCCAGCAGTTCCGACAGAACGTCCTATGGCTACACCTTC
>TRBJ1-1|.|TRBV19|.
CASSVIRGGNTEAFF
TGTGCCAGTAGTGTGATCAGGGGCGGGAACACTGAAGCTTTCTTT